The 21 T cell receptor beta chains presented below share a single source sample, sequenced in a study of T-cell reconstitution after alpha-beta-depleted transplantation in children (dated by TCRdb to 2015 to 2016). Library construction relied on PCR. Data came from an Illumina HiSeq 2500. TCR library preparation used molecular barcoding, with unique molecular identifiers applied to normalize quantification of the TCRbeta repertoire. The public reads were run again by TCRdb, first through fastp at Q25 and then through MiXCR, and only productive beta chains were kept. Under each unique CDR3 protein, matching rows form one entry showing the most common genes and DNA. The sample contains about 420,000 distinct CDR3 sequences, 11% of them found a single time. The top ten clonotypes cover roughly 6% of the sample. The sample in question was PBMCs from the stem cell graft donor, obtained from the stem cell graft. These receptors came from a human donor who donated a stem cell graft to a child with acute myeloid leukemia.

Note on this clonotype: A much larger clone differs by one base, so this may be a read error. V is TRBV11-2 and J is TRBJ2-3, with D perhaps TRBD1 or TRBD2 (5 bases each). Germline-derived CDR1 and CDR2 are SGHAT and FQNNGV. The CDR3 is 13 amino acids. The V gene lost 5 bases and the J gene lost 2 bases, with 8 bases spanning the gap. The CDR3 region has the DNA TGTGCCAGCAGCCGGGGCACCACAGATACGCAGTATTTT. Its translation: CASSRGTTDTQYF.

The chain joins TRBV7-2 to TRBJ2-7; D gene uncertain. The CDR3 runs 14 residues. Germline lookup yields CDR1 SGHTA and CDR2 FQGNSA. V shed 5 bases and J shed 3 bases, with 14 bases lying between them. CDR3 nucleotides: TGTGCCAGCAGCCTTACCCCGACTTTCTACGAGCAGTACGTC. Translation gives CASSLTPTFYEQYV.

This clonotype showed up just a few times. The chain employs TRBV3-1 and TRBJ2-3; D not certain. The CDR3 covers 13 residues. Germline V gene sequence: CDR1 LGHDT, CDR2 YNNKEL (reference sequence). V was cut by 0 bases and J by 0 bases, with 1 base left in between. CDR3 region: CASSQESTDTQYF. The CDR3 coding sequence is TGTGCCAGCAGCCAAGAGAGCACAGATACGCAGTATTTT.

Turning to this clonotype: At one end the junction does not follow the germline gene, possibly because of a read error. The V gene is TRBV6-2 or TRBV6-3, the J gene TRBJ1-1; 7 positions agree with TRBD1. The CDR3 sequence is 14 residues long. Germline V gene sequence: CDR1 MNHEY, CDR2 SVGEGT. The CDR3 bases are TGTGCCAGCACCGAAAAGACAGGGAACACTGAAGCTTTCTTC. Its translation: CASTEKTGNTEAFF.

The V gene is TRBV29-1, the J gene TRBJ2-1, with 7 positions matching TRBD1. This CDR3 contains 14 residues. Germline V CDR1 and CDR2: SQVTM, ANQGSEA. V was clipped by 6 bases and J by 6 bases; unmatched bases: 11. CDR3 nucleotide sequence: TGCAGCGTGGAGACAGGGATAAACTTCAATGAGCAGTTCTTC. This gives the protein CSVETGINFNEQFF.

This clonotype was recorded a few times. In DNA form, the CDR3 reads TGTGCCAGCAGCAGGACTAGTCAGGGTGAGCAGTTCTTC. It encodes CASSRTSQGEQFF. V and J are TRBV3-1 and TRBJ2-1; TRBD2 agrees at 7 bases. CDR1 and CDR2 (germline): LGHDT, YNNKEL (reference sequence). Trimming cost V 5 bases and J 9 bases; bases outside gene matches: 7. This CDR3 has 13 residues.

The V and J genes are TRBV20-1 and TRBJ1-1, with D unresolved. Germline assignment: CDR1 DFQATT and CDR2 SNEGSKA (reference sequence). This CDR3 region has 15 residues. The V gene lost 0 bases and the J gene lost 1 base, with 12 bases spanning the gap. Here the CDR3 reads CSARDPSGGNTEAFF. The CDR3 bases are TGCAGTGCTAGAGATCCCTCGGGTGGGAACACTGAAGCTTTCTTT.

At least ten counts were recorded for this clonotype. The rearrangement joins TRBV15 to TRBJ2-5; D is possibly TRBD2 (5 bases). Looked up from germline, CDR1 is LNHNV and CDR2 is YYDKDF (reference sequence). The CDR3 covers 15 residues. The V end was cut by 0 bases, the J end by 2 bases, with 10 bases between. The CDR3 nucleotides are TGTGCCACCAGCAGAGATCGGGGTGGGCAAGAGACCCAGTACTTC. Translating it yields CATSRDRGGQETQYF.

V gene TRBV7-2 combines with J gene TRBJ2-3; 12 bases match TRBD2. Germline V CDR1 and CDR2: SGHTA, FQGNSA. V shed 4 bases, J shed 2 bases, and the junction held 4 bases outside the gene matches. There are 16 residues in the CDR3. The CDR3 DNA is TGTGCCAGCAGCTCTCGACTAGCGGGAGTCACAGATACGCAGTATTTT. It codes for CASSSRLAGVTDTQYF.

The J gene is TRBJ1-5, the V gene TRBV12-3 or TRBV12-4, with D possibly being TRBD1 (6 bases). The CDR3 is made up of 14 amino acids. V dropped 7 bases and J dropped 3 bases, with 13 bases sitting between them. The CDR3 protein is CASTIGGVNQPQHF. The DNA of the CDR3 is TGTGCCAGCACGATAGGGGGAGTCAATCAGCCCCAGCATTTT.

V is TRBV25-1 and J is TRBJ2-1; D remains unclear. Looked up from germline, CDR1 is MGHDK and CDR2 is SYGVNS. CDR3 length: 16 residues. V lost 2 bases and J lost 3, with 14 bases in between. The CDR3 loop reads CASSEPQDGVYNEQFF. CDR3 DNA sequence: TGTGCCAGCAGTGAACCCCAGGACGGTGTCTACAATGAGCAGTTCTTC.

The CDR3 region has the DNA TGTGCCAGCAGGGACTGGACTAGCGGGGCGAACACCGGGGAGCTGTTTTTT. Translated: CASRDWTSGANTGELFF. V and J are TRBV5-6 and TRBJ2-2, with 12 bases matching TRBD2. Germline CDR1 and CDR2: SGHDT and YYEEEE. The CDR3 extends over 17 amino acids. With 5 bases clipped from V and 0 bases from J, the junction kept 5 bases outside the gene matches.

This clonotype appeared a few times. This sequence joins TRBV3-1 and TRBJ1-6, with a possible D match to TRBD1 (5 bases). The CDR3 consists of 14 residues. V was trimmed by 0 bases and J by 5 bases, leaving 5 bases between them. Looked up from germline, CDR1 is LGHDT and CDR2 is YNNKEL (reference sequence). The CDR3 sequence: CASSQETDNSPLHF. The CDR3 DNA reads as TGTGCCAGCAGCCAAGAGACAGATAATTCACCCCTCCACTTT.

The chain combines TRBV4-1 with TRBJ2-2; the match to TRBD2 covers 13 bases. CDR1 is MGHRA, CDR2 YSYEKL, per germline. There are 20 residues in the CDR3. V trimming: 5 bases; J trimming: 2 bases; junction bases outside the gene matches: 14. CDR3 nucleotide sequence: TGCGCCAGCAGCTCGGGACTAGCGGGACGCCCCGTACATAACACCGGGGAGCTGTTTTTT. Translated: CASSSGLAGRPVHNTGELFF.

The chain links TRBV2 to TRBJ2-1; 8 bases map to TRBD2. CDR1 and CDR2 (germline): SNHLY, FYNNEI. This CDR3 contains 14 residues. Trimming removed 1 base from V and 15 bases from J; junction bases left unmatched: 11. CDR3 protein: CASSEVVVGTRWFF. The CDR3 DNA is TGTGCCAGCAGTGAAGTGGTGGTAGGGACTAGATGGTTCTTC.

J is TRBJ2-2 and V is TRBV12-3 or TRBV12-4, with D possibly TRBD1 on 6 matching bases. The CDR3 runs 13 residues. V lost 5 bases and J 6 bases, leaving 10 bases between the germline ends. The CDR3 coding sequence is TGTGCCAGCAGTCCCAGGGGATCCGGGGAGCTGTTTTTT. It specifies CASSPRGSGELFF.

This clonotype was counted at least ten times. The rearrangement links TRBV20-1 to TRBJ2-7; 9 bases are a match to TRBD2. Germline loops: CDR1 DFQATT, CDR2 SNEGSKA (reference sequence). This CDR3 has 16 residues. V shed 0 bases, J shed 4 bases, and the junction held 10 bases outside the gene matches. CDR3 nucleotides: TGCAGTGCTAGAGATGTGGGGAGTAGCGGGGGTTACGAGCAGTACTTC. It translates to CSARDVGSSGGYEQYF.

This clonotype has ten or more counts. The CDR3 DNA sequence: TGTGCCAGCAGTCAATATGTAGGGGAAAAACTGTTTTTT. Translation gives CASSQYVGEKLFF. The chain has TRBV12-3 or TRBV12-4 and TRBJ1-4; no clear D. The CDR3 is 13 residues long. V was clipped by 5 bases and J by 8 bases, with 12 bases between them.

This clonotype appeared many times. The chain carries TRBV29-1 and TRBJ2-5; the match to TRBD1 covers 8 bases. Germline values: CDR1 SQVTM, CDR2 ANQGSEA. The CDR3 contains 17 residues. The junction had 20 bases not matched to a gene; V was cut back by 7 bases and J by 4 bases. The CDR3 spells CSEDISGQVVLGETQYF. The CDR3 region has the DNA TGCAGCGAAGATATTTCGGGACAGGTGGTCTTGGGAGAGACCCAGTACTTC.

The table lists this clonotype with a few counts. The genes are TRBV11-2 and TRBJ1-6; a weak D match, TRBD1 (6 bases). The CDR3 spans 16 residues. The germline V gene encodes CDR1 SGHAT and CDR2 FQNNGV. V lost 3 bases, J lost 6 bases, and 15 bases lay in between. The CDR3 sequence is CASSFYQLGGNSPLHF. DNA of the CDR3: TGTGCCAGCAGCTTTTATCAGCTAGGGGGTAATTCACCCCTCCACTTT.

This clonotype was detected many times. The chain joins TRBV20-1 to TRBJ1-2, with D uncertain. Germline V gene data show CDR1 as DFQATT and CDR2 as SNEGSKA (reference sequence). The CDR3 is 14 amino acids. Trimming removed 0 bases from V and 2 bases from J, with 10 bases in between. CDR3 sequence (DNA): TGCAGTGCTAGAGATCGGGCGAGGAACTATGGCTACACCTTC. As protein: CSARDRARNYGYTF.